What follows are 28 T cell receptor beta chains derived from one specimen sequenced in a study of blood T cell repertoires in COVID-19. Here immunoSEQ multiplex PCR was the method, and the copy in TCRdb shows in-frame clones only, minus some. The sample holds over 350,000 clones; 87% are singletons and the top ten take just under 2%. Sequenced: PBMCs or T cells enriched from blood (not recorded which). The receptor source for this set is a woman younger than 35 with acute COVID-19.

The V gene is TRBV19, the J gene TRBJ1-5; a weak D match, TRBD1 (5 bases). CDR1 is LNHDA, CDR2 SQIVND, per germline (reference sequence). The CDR3 has 16 amino acids. V lost 1 base to trimming and J lost 4 bases, with 14 bases between them. The CDR3 reads CASSIARGLANQPQHF. CDR3 DNA: TGTGCCAGTAGTATAGCCCGGGGACTAGCAAATCAGCCCCAGCATTTT.

The chain has TRBV19 and TRBJ2-1, with 10 bases fitting TRBD2. CDR3 length: 16 amino acids. Germline V gene data show CDR1 as LNHDA and CDR2 as SQIVND (reference sequence). V shed 7 bases, J shed 7 bases, and the junction held 13 bases outside the gene matches. CDR3 region: CASTLESGRALNEQFF. The CDR3 DNA reads TGTGCCAGTACCTTGGAGAGCGGGAGGGCCTTGAATGAGCAGTTCTTC.

The rearrangement joins TRBV7-8 to TRBJ2-6; 10 bases are shared with TRBD1. The CDR3 has 18 residues. Trimming at V came to 2 bases and at J to 1 base, leaving 5 bases not matched to a gene. Germline V lookup: CDR1 SGHVS, CDR2 FQNEAQ. CDR3: CASSLPGTGVSGANVLTF. In DNA form, the CDR3 reads TGTGCCAGCAGCTTACCAGGGACAGGGGTTTCTGGGGCCAACGTCCTGACTTTC. Looking up the rest from reference TRBV7-8 and TRBJ2-6 gives the full variable domain: GAGVSQSPRYKVAKRGQDVALRCDPISGHVSLFWYQQALGQGPEFLTYFQNEAQLDKSGLPSDRFFAERPEGSVSTLKIQRTQQEDSAVYLCASSLPGTGVSGANVLTFGAGSRLTVL.

The chain is built from TRBV19 and TRBJ2-7; 10 bases agree with TRBD1. The length of the CDR3 is 14 residues. Germline V lookup: CDR1 LNHDA, CDR2 SQIVND (reference sequence). Trimming took 4 bases from V and 3 from J; bases not matched to a gene: 3. CDR3 nucleotide sequence: TGTGCCAGTAGTACAGGGGACAGGGGCTACGAGCAGTACTTC. It encodes CASSTGDRGYEQYF. The full variable domain, in which reference TRBV19 and TRBJ2-7 provide the parts outside the CDR3, is DGGITQSPKYLFRKEGQNVTLSCEQNLNHDAMYWYRQDPGQGLRLIYYSQIVNDFQKGDIAEGYSVSREKKESFPLTVTSAQKNPTAFYLCASSTGDRGYEQYFGPGTRLTVT.

The J gene is TRBJ2-7, the V gene TRBV6-2 or TRBV6-3; D may be TRBD1 (5 bases). V shed 1 base and J shed 5 bases, with 12 bases lying between them. The CDR3 has 14 amino acids. Germline CDR1 and CDR2: MNHEY and SVGEGT. CDR3: CASSYWGGRNEQYF. The CDR3 bases are TGTGCCAGCAGTTACTGGGGCGGACGGAACGAGCAGTACTTC.

The CDR3 is CASSQGDRGRIDEQYF. For the CDR3, the DNA is TGTGCCAGCAGCCAAGGGGACAGGGGTAGAATCGACGAGCAGTACTTC. The genes are TRBV4-2 and TRBJ2-7; 10 nucleotides align to TRBD1. The ends lost 1 base at V and 5 bases at J; junction bases unmatched: 8. CDR1 is LGHNA, CDR2 YNFKEQ, per germline. The CDR3 is 16 amino acids.

This chain connects TRBV7-2 to TRBJ2-7; 7 bases are a match to TRBD1. Germline V lookup: CDR1 SGHTA, CDR2 FQGNSA. This CDR3 contains 14 residues. Trimming removed 2 bases from V and 3 bases from J; junction bases left unmatched: 4. In nucleotides, the CDR3 is TGTGCCAGCAGCTTACGGAGACAGGGCTACGAGCAGTACTTC. Translating it yields CASSLRRQGYEQYF.

This clone showed up just a few times. This chain joins TRBV7-8 and TRBJ1-5, with a possible D match to TRBD1 (6 bases). The germline gives CDR1 SGHVS, CDR2 FQNEAQ. The CDR3 runs 15 residues. V shed 2 bases and J shed 6 bases, with 14 bases lying between them. CDR3 loop: CASSLYQGPSQPQHF. The CDR3 DNA follows: TGTGCCAGCAGCTTATATCAGGGGCCGAGTCAGCCCCAGCATTTT.

This chain connects TRBV5-5 to TRBJ2-1; D remains ambiguous. CDR3 size: 13 residues. The V gene lost 2 bases and the J gene lost 2 bases, with 5 bases spanning the gap. CDR1 is SGHKS, CDR2 YYEKEE, per germline (reference sequence). The CDR3 loop reads CASSLFAYNEQFF. CDR3 DNA: TGTGCCAGCAGCTTATTCGCCTACAATGAGCAGTTCTTC. The full variable domain, rest sourced from reference TRBV5-5 and TRBJ2-1, is DAGVTQSPTHLIKTRGQQVTLRCSPISGHKSVSWYQQVLGQGPQFIFQYYEKEERGRGNFPDRFSARQFPNYSSELNVNALLLGDSALYLCASSLFAYNEQFFGPGTRLTVL.

DNA for the CDR3: TGTGCCAGCAGCCAAGACCTAATCTATGGCTACACCTTC. Protein product: CASSQDLIYGYTF. The rearrangement joins TRBV3-1 (or the pseudogene TRBV3-2) to TRBJ1-2; D uncertain. Looked up from germline, CDR1 is LGHDT and CDR2 is YNNKEL (reference sequence). The CDR3 is 13 amino acids. V lost 0 bases and J 4 bases, leaving 6 bases between the germline ends.

The J gene is TRBJ2-3, the V gene TRBV7-2; a possible D gene is TRBD1 (7 bases). Trimming took off 5 bases at V and 8 bases at J, with 20 bases between the two ends. This CDR3 region has 15 residues. CDR1 is SGHTA, CDR2 FQGNSA, per germline. DNA of the CDR3: TGTGCCAGCAGCGGAACAGGGGACGCCGGGGGTACGCAGTATTTT. It translates to CASSGTGDAGGTQYF.

V and J are TRBV3-1 (or the pseudogene TRBV3-2) and TRBJ1-2; TRBD1 agrees at 7 bases. Germline V gene sequence: CDR1 LGHDT, CDR2 YNNKEL (reference sequence). The V gene end was trimmed by 3 bases and the J gene end by 0 bases; junction bases not matched to a gene: 7. The CDR3 runs 16 residues. CDR3 amino acids: CASSQDSGTANYGYTF. For the CDR3, the DNA is TGTGCCAGCAGCCAGGATTCCGGGACAGCTAACTATGGCTACACCTTC.

The chain uses TRBV3-1 (or the pseudogene TRBV3-2) and TRBJ1-4; D gene uncertain. V was shortened by 4 bases and J by 8 bases, with 17 bases between the two germline ends. This CDR3 is 15 amino acids long. Germline loops: CDR1 LGHDT, CDR2 YNNKEL (reference sequence). The DNA for the CDR3 is TGTGCCAGCAGCCGAGGGAGGACCATGGGGGAAAAACTGTTTTTT. This sequence encodes CASSRGRTMGEKLFF.

The CDR3 nucleotides are TGTGCCACCAGTGATTTCTGGACAGGGGGCGAGGTGACCCAGTACTTC. This gives the protein CATSDFWTGGEVTQYF. The chain carries TRBV24-1 and TRBJ2-5; 11 positions match TRBD1. J lost 7 bases, V lost 1 base, and 7 bases had no gene match. The CDR3 loop spans 16 amino acids. Germline values: CDR1 KGHDR, CDR2 SFDVKD.

The rearrangement joins TRBV11-1 to TRBJ1-1, with a weak D call TRBD1 (6 bases). The CDR3 spans 16 residues. Germline CDR1 reads SGHAT; CDR2 reads FQDESV (reference sequence). V lost 0 bases to trimming and J lost 8 bases, with 19 bases between them. The CDR3 DNA reads as TGTGCCAGCAGCTTAGCCTCGGGGGGGCAGCAGATCGAAGCTTTCTTT. Translating gives CASSLASGGQQIEAFF. Full variable domain (rest looked up from reference TRBV11-1 and TRBJ1-1): EAEVAQSPRYKITEKSQAVAFWCDPISGHATLYWYRQILGQGPELLVQFQDESVVDDSQLPKDRFSAERLKGVDSTLKIQPAELGDSAMYLCASSLASGGQQIEAFFGQGTRLTVV.

This clone was detected once. The rearrangement uses TRBV5-4 and TRBJ2-7, with D unresolved. The germline V gene encodes CDR1 SGHNT and CDR2 YYREEE (reference sequence). Deletions cut 3 bases from V and 4 bases from J, with 11 bases between. CDR3 size: 13 residues. The CDR3 sequence is CASSSKTDYEQYF. DNA for the CDR3: TGTGCCAGCAGCTCGAAAACAGATTACGAGCAGTACTTC.

CDR3 region: CASSAGTSGEQYTDTQYF. CDR3 nucleotide sequence: TGTGCCAGTAGTGCGGGGACTAGCGGGGAGCAGTACACAGATACGCAGTATTTT. The J gene is TRBJ2-3, the V gene TRBV19; 13 positions agree with TRBD2. Per the germline V gene, CDR1 is LNHDA and CDR2 is SQIVND (reference sequence). This CDR3 comprises 18 residues. Losses at the gene ends were 5 bases for V and 2 bases for J; bases not matched to a gene: 10.

This chain links TRBV5-1 with TRBJ2-2; tentative D call: TRBD1 (6 bases). This CDR3 region has 15 residues. Deletions cut 4 bases from V and 4 bases from J, with 14 bases between. Per the germline V gene, CDR1 is SGHRS and CDR2 is YFSETQ. In nucleotides, the CDR3 is TGCGCCAGCAGCCCACAGGGCGCGGGCACCGGGGAGCTGTTTTTT. Its protein product is CASSPQGAGTGELFF.

V is TRBV4-1 and J is TRBJ2-5, with 12 bases identical to TRBD2. The CDR3 is 16 residues long. J lost 5 bases, V lost 3 bases, and 7 bases had no gene match. Germline V lookup: CDR1 MGHRA, CDR2 YSYEKL. CDR3 region: CASSHLAGGRFETQYF. In nucleotides, the CDR3 is TGCGCCAGCAGCCACCTAGCGGGGGGGCGATTTGAGACCCAGTACTTC.

This clone showed up just once. The same CDR3 also results from other DNA sequences found in this sample. The chain couples TRBV7-9 to TRBJ1-5, with 7 bases matching TRBD1. The length of the CDR3 is 14 residues. Germline values: CDR1 SEHNR, CDR2 FQNEAQ (reference sequence). V trimming: 1 base; J trimming: 5 bases; junction bases outside the gene matches: 2. CDR3 residues: CASSLGQGDQPQHF. In DNA form, the CDR3 reads TGTGCCAGCAGCTTAGGCCAGGGGGATCAGCCCCAGCATTTT.

Comment on this clone: Other DNA sequences from this sample encode an identical CDR3 as well. The V and J genes are TRBV3-1 (or the pseudogene TRBV3-2) and TRBJ2-3; maybe TRBD2 (5 bases). Germline lookup yields CDR1 LGHDT and CDR2 YNNKEL (reference sequence). There are 15 residues in the CDR3. The ends were cut back, 1 base at V and 0 bases at J, with 8 bases in the middle. DNA of the CDR3: TGTGCCAGCAGCCAAGGGGGAGCTAGCACAGATACGCAGTATTTT. As protein: CASSQGGASTDTQYF.

The chain recombines TRBV7-6 with TRBJ2-2; 10 bases are a match to TRBD2. The V segment lost 1 base and the J segment 5 bases; nucleotides outside the gene matches: 7. CDR3 size: 17 residues. CDR1 is SGHVS, CDR2 FNYEAQ, per germline. CDR3 nucleotides: TGTGCCAGCAGCTTAGAAACAGCGGGAGGGAGGACCGGGGAGCTGTTTTTT. This codes for CASSLETAGGRTGELFF.

This chain joins TRBV4-2 and TRBJ2-7; 8 bases are shared with TRBD1. Trimming at V came to 3 bases and at J to 0 bases, leaving 4 bases not matched to a gene. CDR1 is LGHNA, CDR2 YNFKEQ, per germline. The CDR3 length is 15 residues. The CDR3: CASSHGTGSSYEQYF. In DNA form, the CDR3 reads TGTGCCAGCAGCCATGGGACAGGAAGCTCCTACGAGCAGTACTTC.

The chain recombines TRBV6-5 with TRBJ1-1, with D tentatively TRBD1 (5 bases). The CDR3 sequence is 13 residues long. With 2 bases removed from V and 5 bases from J, the gap between germline ends came to 9 bases. The V gene's germline CDR1 is MNHEY and CDR2 SVGAGI. CDR3 region: CASSYGRETEAFF. The CDR3 DNA sequence: TGTGCCAGCAGTTACGGCAGGGAAACTGAAGCTTTCTTT.

The J gene is TRBJ2-3, the V gene TRBV10-3; TRBD1 matches at 9 bases. Germline V gene lookup returns CDR1 ENHRY and CDR2 SYGVKD. The trim removed 8 bases at V and 2 bases at J, leaving 2 bases unmatched. This CDR3 is 13 amino acids long. The CDR3 protein is CAIRDRATDTQYF. DNA of the CDR3: TGTGCCATCCGGGACAGGGCCACAGATACGCAGTATTTT.

A few counts support this clone. The chain employs TRBV28 and TRBJ1-1; 7 bases are shared with TRBD1. Germline CDR1 MDHEN, CDR2 SYDVKM. With 6 bases clipped from V and 0 bases from J, the junction kept 4 bases outside the gene matches. The CDR3 totals 14 residues. The CDR3 region has the DNA TGTGCCAGCAGAAAACAGGGGTTGAACACTGAAGCTTTCTTT. It specifies CASRKQGLNTEAFF.

The rearrangement links TRBV7-2 to TRBJ1-2; perhaps TRBD1 as D (5 bases). The CDR3 has 15 amino acids. V lost 5 bases and J lost 5, with 18 bases in between. CDR1 is SGHTA and CDR2 is FQGNSA in the germline V gene. The CDR3 coding sequence is TGTGCCAGCAGCCCCGCCCCCGACAGTGGGTATGGCTACACCTTC. This encodes CASSPAPDSGYGYTF.

This chain uses TRBV18 with TRBJ1-5; TRBD1 matches 8 bases. Germline-derived CDR1 and CDR2 are KGHSH and LQKENI. Trimming removed 5 bases from V and 2 bases from J; junction bases left unmatched: 2. CDR3 size: 14 residues. DNA for the CDR3: TGTGCCAGCTCAGAACAGGGGGGCAATCAGCCCCAGCATTTT. It yields the protein CASSEQGGNQPQHF.